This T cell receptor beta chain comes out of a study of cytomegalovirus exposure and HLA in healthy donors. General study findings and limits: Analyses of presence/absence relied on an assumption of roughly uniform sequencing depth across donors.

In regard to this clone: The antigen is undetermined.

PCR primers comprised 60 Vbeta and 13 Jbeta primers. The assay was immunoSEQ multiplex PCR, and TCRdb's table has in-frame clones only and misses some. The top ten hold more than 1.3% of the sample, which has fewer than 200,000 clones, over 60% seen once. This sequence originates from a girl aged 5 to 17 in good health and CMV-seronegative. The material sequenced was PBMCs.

The CDR3 loop reads CASSLGQGINYGYTF. As DNA, the CDR3 is TGTGCCAGCAGCTTAGGACAGGGGATTAACTATGGCTACACCTTC. This chain uses TRBV7-6 with TRBJ1-2; TRBD1 matches 8 bases. The CDR3 sequence is 15 residues long. In germline, CDR1 is SGHVS, CDR2 FNYEAQ. The V and J ends lost 1 base and 1 base, in that order; junction bases with no gene match: 2.